The present T cell receptor (beta chain) was sequenced within a study of radiotherapy plus CTLA-4 blockade in lung cancer. Study-level background: Around 18% of enrolled patients responded objectively, and about 30% had disease control.

The protocol was immunoSEQ multiplex PCR, while the TCRdb copy is restricted to in-frame clones and leaves out a portion. The sample carries roughly 50,000 clones, approximately 79% recorded once. Findings of the study overall: In blood, early T cell clone dynamics reportedly predicted response best, together with interferon-beta.

Regarding this clone: Its specificity is unknown.

The TCR originated in a human donor with non-small cell lung cancer who had a partial response to radiotherapy plus ipilimumab. This material consisted of peripheral blood, taken from a patient treated with radiotherapy plus ipilimumab.

In DNA form, the CDR3 reads TGTGCCAGCTCACCTAATCCCGGGATTGCAACTAATGAAAAACTGTTTTTT. Translating it yields CASSPNPGIATNEKLFF. The gene calls are TRBV18 and TRBJ1-4; no reliable D call. The CDR3 has 17 amino acids. Germline lookup yields CDR1 KGHSH and CDR2 LQKENI. Trimming stripped 3 bases from V and 0 bases from J, with 14 bases between.